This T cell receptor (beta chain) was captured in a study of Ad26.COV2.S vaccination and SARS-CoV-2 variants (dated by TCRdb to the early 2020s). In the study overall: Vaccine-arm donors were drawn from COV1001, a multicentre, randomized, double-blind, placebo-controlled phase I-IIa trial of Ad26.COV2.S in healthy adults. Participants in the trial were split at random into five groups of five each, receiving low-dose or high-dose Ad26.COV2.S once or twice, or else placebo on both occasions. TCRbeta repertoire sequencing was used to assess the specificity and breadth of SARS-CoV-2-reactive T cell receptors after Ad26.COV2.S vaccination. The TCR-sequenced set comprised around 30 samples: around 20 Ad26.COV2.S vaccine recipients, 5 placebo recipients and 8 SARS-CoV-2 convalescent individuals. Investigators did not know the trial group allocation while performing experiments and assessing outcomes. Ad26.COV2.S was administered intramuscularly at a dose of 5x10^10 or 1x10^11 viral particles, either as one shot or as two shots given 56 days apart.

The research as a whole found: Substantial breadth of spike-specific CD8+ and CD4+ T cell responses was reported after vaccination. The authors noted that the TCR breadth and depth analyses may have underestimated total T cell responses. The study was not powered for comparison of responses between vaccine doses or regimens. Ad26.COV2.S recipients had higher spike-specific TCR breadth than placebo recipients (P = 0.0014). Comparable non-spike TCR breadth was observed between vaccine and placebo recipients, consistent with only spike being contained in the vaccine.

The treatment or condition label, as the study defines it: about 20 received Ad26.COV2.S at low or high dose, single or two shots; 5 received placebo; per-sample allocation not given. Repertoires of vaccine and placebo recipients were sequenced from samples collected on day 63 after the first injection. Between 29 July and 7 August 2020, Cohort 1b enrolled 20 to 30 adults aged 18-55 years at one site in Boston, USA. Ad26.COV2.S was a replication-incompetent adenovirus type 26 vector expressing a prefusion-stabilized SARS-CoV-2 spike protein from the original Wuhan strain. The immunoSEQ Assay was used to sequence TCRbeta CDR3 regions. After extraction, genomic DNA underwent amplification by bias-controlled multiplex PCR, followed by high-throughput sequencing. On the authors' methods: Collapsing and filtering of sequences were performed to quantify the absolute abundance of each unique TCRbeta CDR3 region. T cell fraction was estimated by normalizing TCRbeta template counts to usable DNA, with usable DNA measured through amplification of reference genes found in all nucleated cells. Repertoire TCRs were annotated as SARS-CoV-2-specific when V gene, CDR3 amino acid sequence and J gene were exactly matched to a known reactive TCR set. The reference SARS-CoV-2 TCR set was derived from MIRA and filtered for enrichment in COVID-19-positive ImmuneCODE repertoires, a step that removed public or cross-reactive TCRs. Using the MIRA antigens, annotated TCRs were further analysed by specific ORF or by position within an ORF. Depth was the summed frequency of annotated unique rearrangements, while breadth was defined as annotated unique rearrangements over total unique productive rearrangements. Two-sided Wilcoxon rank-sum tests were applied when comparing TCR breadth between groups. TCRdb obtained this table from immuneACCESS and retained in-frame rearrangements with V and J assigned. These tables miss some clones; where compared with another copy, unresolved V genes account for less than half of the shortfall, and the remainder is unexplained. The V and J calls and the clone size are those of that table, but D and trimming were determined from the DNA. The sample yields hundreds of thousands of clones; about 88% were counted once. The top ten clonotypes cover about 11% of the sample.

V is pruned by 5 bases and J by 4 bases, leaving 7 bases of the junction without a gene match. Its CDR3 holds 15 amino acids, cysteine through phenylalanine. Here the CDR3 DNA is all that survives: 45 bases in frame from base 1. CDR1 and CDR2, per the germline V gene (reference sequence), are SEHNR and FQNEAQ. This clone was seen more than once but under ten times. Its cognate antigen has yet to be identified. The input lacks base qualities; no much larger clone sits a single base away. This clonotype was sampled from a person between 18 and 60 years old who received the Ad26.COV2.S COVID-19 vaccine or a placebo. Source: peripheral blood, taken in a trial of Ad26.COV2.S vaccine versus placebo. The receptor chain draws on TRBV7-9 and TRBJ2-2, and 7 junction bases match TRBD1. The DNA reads TGTGCCAGCAGCCGCGGAGACAGGGCCACCGGGGAGCTGTTTTTT. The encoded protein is CASSRGDRATGELFF.